The 13 T cell receptor beta chains in this list originate from one sample, sequenced in a study of T cells in Graves' hyperthyroidism and ophthalmopathy. The CDR3 regions of TCR beta were amplified from RNA transcripts. HTBI primers were the set used in a first-round RT-PCR of the TCR CDR3. TCRdb processed the multiplex PCR reads anew with MiXCR; each CDR3 protein has one entry. This table holds some 600,000 distinct CDR3 sequences, 11% to 15% found once. The sequenced sample was blood. These receptors originate from a woman aged 30 to 39 with Graves' hyperthyroidism that later progressed to Graves' ophthalmopathy.

This clonotype was counted between two and nine times. This sequence joins TRBV20-1 and TRBJ1-1, with 8 bases that match TRBD1. From germline, CDR1 is DFQATT and CDR2 SNEGSKA (reference sequence). Trimming at V came to 5 bases and at J to 2 bases, leaving 7 bases not matched to a gene. This CDR3 spans 14 amino acids. The CDR3 reads CSAWGQEGNTEAFF. CDR3 DNA sequence: TGCAGTGCTTGGGGACAGGAGGGCAACACTGAAGCTTTCTTT.

This clonotype showed up many times. The CDR3 region has the DNA TGTGCCAGCAGCTTACGCAGGCAAGAGACCCAGTACTTC. This encodes CASSLRRQETQYF. The rearrangement links TRBV27 to TRBJ2-5; D is undetermined. The V end was cut by 6 bases, the J end by 2 bases, with 10 bases between. Germline assignment: CDR1 MNHEY and CDR2 SMNVEV (reference sequence). The CDR3 is 13 amino acids.

This sequence joins TRBV15 and TRBJ2-3, with D unresolved. The CDR3 consists of 14 residues. The V end lost 3 bases, the J end lost 0 bases, and 7 bases lay between the germline ends. From germline, CDR1 is LNHNV and CDR2 YYDKDF (reference sequence). DNA of the CDR3: TGTGCCACCAGCAGTGGGATTAGCACAGATACGCAGTATTTT. Translation gives CATSSGISTDTQYF.

This clonotype was counted at least ten times. V gene TRBV6-2 or TRBV6-3 combines with J gene TRBJ2-7; no reliable D call. CDR1 MNHEY and CDR2 SVGEGT come from the germline V gene. Trimming removed 6 bases from V and 5 bases from J, with 14 bases in between. This CDR3 has 13 amino acids. CDR3 in amino acids: CASRKVVTDEQYF. The CDR3 nucleotides are TGTGCCAGCAGAAAGGTGGTAACGGACGAGCAGTACTTC.

Note on this clonotype: This may be a read error: a much more frequent sequence differs by one nucleotide. The rearrangement links TRBV20-1 to TRBJ2-1; TRBD2 aligns across 12 bases. Germline V gene lookup returns CDR1 DFQATT and CDR2 SNEGSKA (reference sequence). V shed 5 bases, J shed 3 bases, and the junction held 8 bases outside the gene matches. This CDR3 region has 16 residues. This CDR3 reads CSAGSSGRAFYNEQFF. The DNA of the CDR3 is TGCAGTGCTGGATCTAGCGGGAGGGCCTTCTACAATGAGCAGTTCTTC.

Many counts were recorded for this clonotype. This chain uses TRBV18 with TRBJ1-1; 7 bases fit TRBD1. The CDR3 runs to 15 residues. Germline V CDR1 and CDR2: KGHSH, LQKENI. Trimming took 2 bases from V and 6 from J; bases not matched to a gene: 9. For the CDR3, the DNA is TGTGCCAGCTCACCATCGTCCAGACAGGGCCCTGAAGCTTTCTTT. It translates to CASSPSSRQGPEAFF.

This clonotype appeared a few times. The CDR3 does not close with the conserved phenylalanine or tryptophan, likely indicating a read error. The chain uses TRBV6-5 and TRBJ1-2, with D possibly matching TRBD1 (5 bases). The V end lost 0 bases, the J end lost 4 bases, and 12 bases lay between the germline ends. In germline, CDR1 is MNHEY, CDR2 SVGAGI. The CDR3 runs to 15 residues. CDR3 nucleotide sequence: TGTGCCAGCAGTTACTCGATAACGGGACTCTATGGCTACACCCTC. It encodes CASSYSITGLYGYTL.

This clonotype was detected many times. The genes are TRBV7-2 and TRBJ2-7; 9 bases are a match to TRBD2. From germline, CDR1 is SGHTA and CDR2 FQGNSA. The CDR3 is made up of 15 amino acids. V gave up 6 bases and J gave up 2 bases; unmatched junction bases: 8. CDR3 amino acids: CASSAGGGRAYEQYF. The DNA of the CDR3 is TGTGCCAGCAGTGCGGGGGGGGGGAGGGCCTACGAGCAGTACTTC.

The rearrangement uses TRBV6-5 and TRBJ2-1; the D call may be TRBD1 or TRBD2 (5 bases each). The CDR3 spans 14 residues. Looked up from germline, CDR1 is MNHEY and CDR2 is SVGAGI. With 4 bases removed from V and 8 bases from J, the gap between germline ends came to 15 bases. The CDR3 DNA reads TGTGCCAGCAGTTTAGAGGGGACCACCGATGAGCAGTTCTTC. Encoded protein: CASSLEGTTDEQFF.

The rearrangement links TRBV5-1 to TRBJ1-2; D unclear. CDR3 length: 13 amino acids. V was shortened by 0 bases and J by 6 bases, with 9 bases between the two germline ends. From germline, CDR1 is SGHRS and CDR2 YFSETQ. CDR3 region: CASSLDGLDGYTF. The CDR3 DNA follows: TGCGCCAGCAGCTTGGACGGGTTGGATGGCTACACCTTC.

This clonotype was seen ten or more times. V and J are TRBV28 and TRBJ1-2; 8 bases map to TRBD1. The CDR3 spans 12 residues. The germline gives CDR1 MDHEN, CDR2 SYDVKM. V shed 7 bases, J shed 4 bases, and the junction held 2 bases outside the gene matches. Here the CDR3 reads CASTTGGYGYTF. CDR3 bases: TGTGCCAGCACCACAGGGGGCTATGGCTACACCTTC.

This clonotype was found many times. V is TRBV6-1 and J is TRBJ2-5, with unresolved D. There are 12 residues in the CDR3. V was pared by 1 base and J by 5 bases, with 5 bases between. Germline assignment: CDR1 MNHNS and CDR2 SASEGT. CDR3 in amino acids: CASSEDWETQYF. The CDR3 DNA reads TGTGCCAGCAGTGAAGATTGGGAGACCCAGTACTTC.

This clonotype occurred a few times. The V call is TRBV4-1, the J call TRBJ2-7, with 8 bases fitting TRBD2. V shed 7 bases and J 6 bases; nucleotides not matched to a gene: 5. There are 12 residues in the CDR3. Germline values: CDR1 MGHRA, CDR2 YSYEKL. The CDR3 bases are TGCGCCAGCACCGGGAGGGCCCTCGAGCAGTACTTC. Its translation is CASTGRALEQYF.